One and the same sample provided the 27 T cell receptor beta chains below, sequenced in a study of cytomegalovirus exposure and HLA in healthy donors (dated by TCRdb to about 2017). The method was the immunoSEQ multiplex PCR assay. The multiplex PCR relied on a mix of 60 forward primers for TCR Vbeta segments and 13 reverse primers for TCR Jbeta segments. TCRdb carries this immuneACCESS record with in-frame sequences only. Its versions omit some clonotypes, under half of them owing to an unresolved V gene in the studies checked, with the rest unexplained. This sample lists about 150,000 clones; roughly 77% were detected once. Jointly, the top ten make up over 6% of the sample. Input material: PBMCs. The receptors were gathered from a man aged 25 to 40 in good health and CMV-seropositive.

CDR3: CASSISASSSYEQYF. For the CDR3, the DNA is TGTGCCAGCAGCATATCAGCTTCTAGCTCCTACGAGCAGTACTTC. J is TRBJ2-7 and V is TRBV7-8; no clear D gene. The CDR3 loop spans 15 amino acids. V gave up 5 bases and J gave up 0 bases, with 14 bases separating them. Germline lookup yields CDR1 SGHVS and CDR2 FQNEAQ.

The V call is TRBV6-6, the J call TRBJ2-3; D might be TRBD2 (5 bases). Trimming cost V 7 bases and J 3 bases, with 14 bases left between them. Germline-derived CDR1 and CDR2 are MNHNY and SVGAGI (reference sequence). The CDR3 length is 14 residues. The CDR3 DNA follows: TGTGCCAGCACCTCGAGGGTCCGGACAGATACGCAGTATTTT. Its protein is CASTSRVRTDTQYF.

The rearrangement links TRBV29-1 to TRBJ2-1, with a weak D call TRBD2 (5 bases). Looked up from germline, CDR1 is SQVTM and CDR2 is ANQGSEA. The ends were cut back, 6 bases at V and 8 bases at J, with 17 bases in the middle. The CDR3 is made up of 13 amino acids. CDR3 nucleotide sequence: TGCAGCGTCGGGTCGGAAACGGGATATGAGCAGTTCTTC. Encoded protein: CSVGSETGYEQFF.

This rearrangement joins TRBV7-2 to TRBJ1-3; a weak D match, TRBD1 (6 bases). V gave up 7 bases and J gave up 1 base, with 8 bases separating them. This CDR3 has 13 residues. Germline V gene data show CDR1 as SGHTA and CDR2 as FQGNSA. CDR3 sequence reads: CASNQGSGNTIYF. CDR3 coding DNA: TGTGCCAGCAACCAGGGGTCTGGAAACACCATATATTTT. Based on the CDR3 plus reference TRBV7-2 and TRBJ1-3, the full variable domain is GAGVSQSPSNKVTEKGKDVELRCDPISGHTALYWYRQSLGQGLEFLIYFQGNSAPDKSGLPSDRFSAERTGGSVSTLTIQRTQQEDSAVYLCASNQGSGNTIYFGEGSWLTVV.

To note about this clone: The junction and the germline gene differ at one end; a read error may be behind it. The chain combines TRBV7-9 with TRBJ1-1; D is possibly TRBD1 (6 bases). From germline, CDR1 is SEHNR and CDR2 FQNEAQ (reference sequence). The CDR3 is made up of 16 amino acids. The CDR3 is CSSSIIERTQGPGAFF. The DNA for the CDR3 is TGTTCCAGCAGCATAATAGAGAGGACTCAGGGGCCCGGAGCTTTCTTT.

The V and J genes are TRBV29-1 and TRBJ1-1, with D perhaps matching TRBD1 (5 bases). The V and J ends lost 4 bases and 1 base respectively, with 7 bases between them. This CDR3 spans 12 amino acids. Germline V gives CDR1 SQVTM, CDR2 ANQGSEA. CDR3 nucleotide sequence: TGCAGCGTTGCAGGGCGGAACACTGAAGCTTTCTTT. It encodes CSVAGRNTEAFF. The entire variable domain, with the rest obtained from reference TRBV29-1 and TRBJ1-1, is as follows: SAVISQKPSRDICQRGTSLTIQCQVDSQVTMMFWYRQQPGQSLTLIATANQGSEATYESGFVIDKFPISRPNLTFSTLTVSNMSPEDSSIYLCSVAGRNTEAFFGQGTRLTVV.

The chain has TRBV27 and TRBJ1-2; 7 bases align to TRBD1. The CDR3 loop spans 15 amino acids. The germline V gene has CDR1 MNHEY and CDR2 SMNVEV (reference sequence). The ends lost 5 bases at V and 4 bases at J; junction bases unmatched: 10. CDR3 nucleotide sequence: TGTGCCAGCAGTCCCAGAGGGGGCGAAATCTATGGCTACACCTTC. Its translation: CASSPRGGEIYGYTF.

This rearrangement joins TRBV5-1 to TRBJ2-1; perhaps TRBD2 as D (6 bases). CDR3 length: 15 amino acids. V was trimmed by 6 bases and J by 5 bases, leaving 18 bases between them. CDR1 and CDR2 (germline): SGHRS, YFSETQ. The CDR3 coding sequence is TGCGCCAGCACCGACGGGACGGCGGGGCACAATGAGCAGTTCTTC. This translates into CASTDGTAGHNEQFF.

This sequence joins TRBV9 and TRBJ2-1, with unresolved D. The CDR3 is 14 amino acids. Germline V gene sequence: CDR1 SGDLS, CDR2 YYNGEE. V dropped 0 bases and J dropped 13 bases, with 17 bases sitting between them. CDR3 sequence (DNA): TGTGCCAGCAGCGTAGACCCCGGCGCTAGAGATCAGTTCTTC. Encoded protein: CASSVDPGARDQFF. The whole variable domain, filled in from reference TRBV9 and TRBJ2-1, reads DSGVTQTPKHLITATGQRVTLRCSPRSGDLSVYWYQQSLDQGLQFLIQYYNGEERAKGNILERFSAQQFPDLHSELNLSSLELGDSALYFCASSVDPGARDQFFGPGTRLTVL.

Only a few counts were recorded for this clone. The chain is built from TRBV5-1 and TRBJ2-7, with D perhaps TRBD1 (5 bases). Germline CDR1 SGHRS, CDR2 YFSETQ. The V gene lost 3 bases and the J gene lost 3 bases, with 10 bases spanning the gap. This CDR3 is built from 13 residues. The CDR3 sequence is CASSYDSHYEQYF. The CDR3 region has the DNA TGCGCCAGCAGCTACGACAGCCACTACGAGCAGTACTTC.

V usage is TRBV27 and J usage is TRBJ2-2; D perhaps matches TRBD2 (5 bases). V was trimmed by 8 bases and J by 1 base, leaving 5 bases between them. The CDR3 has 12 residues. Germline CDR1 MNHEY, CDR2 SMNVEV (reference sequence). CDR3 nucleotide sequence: TGTGCCAGCGGAGGGAACACCGGGGAGCTGTTTTTT. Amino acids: CASGGNTGELFF.

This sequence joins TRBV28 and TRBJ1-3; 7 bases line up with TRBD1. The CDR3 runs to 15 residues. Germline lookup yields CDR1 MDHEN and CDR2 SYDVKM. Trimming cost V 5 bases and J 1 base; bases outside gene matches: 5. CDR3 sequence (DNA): TGTGCCAGCAGTAGCCAGGGGGGATCTGGAAACACCATATATTTT. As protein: CASSSQGGSGNTIYF. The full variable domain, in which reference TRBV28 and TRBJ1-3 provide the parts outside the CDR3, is DVKVTQSSRYLVKRTGEKVFLECVQDMDHENMFWYRQDPGLGLRLIYFSYDVKMKEKGDIPEGYSVSREKKERFSLILESASTNQTSMYLCASSSQGGSGNTIYFGEGSWLTVV.

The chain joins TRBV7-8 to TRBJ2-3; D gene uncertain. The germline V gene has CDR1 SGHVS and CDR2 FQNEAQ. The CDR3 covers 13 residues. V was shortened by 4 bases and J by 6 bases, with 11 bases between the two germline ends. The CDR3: CASSSQTRDTQYF. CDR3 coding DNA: TGTGCCAGCAGCTCACAAACCAGGGATACGCAGTATTTT.

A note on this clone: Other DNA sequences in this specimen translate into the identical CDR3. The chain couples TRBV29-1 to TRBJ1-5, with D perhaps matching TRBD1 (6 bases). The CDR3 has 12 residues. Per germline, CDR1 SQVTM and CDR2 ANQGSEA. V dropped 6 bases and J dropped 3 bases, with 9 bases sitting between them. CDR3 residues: CSVAGANQPQHF. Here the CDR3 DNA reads TGCAGCGTAGCAGGGGCCAATCAGCCCCAGCATTTT. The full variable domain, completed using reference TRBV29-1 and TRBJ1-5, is SAVISQKPSRDICQRGTSLTIQCQVDSQVTMMFWYRQQPGQSLTLIATANQGSEATYESGFVIDKFPISRPNLTFSTLTVSNMSPEDSSIYLCSVAGANQPQHFGDGTRLSIL.

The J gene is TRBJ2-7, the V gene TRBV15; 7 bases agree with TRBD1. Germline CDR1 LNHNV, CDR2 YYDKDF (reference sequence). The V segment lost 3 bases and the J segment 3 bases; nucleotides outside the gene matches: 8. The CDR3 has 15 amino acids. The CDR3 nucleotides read TGTGCCACCAGCAGTGGCTGGACAGGAAGCTACGAGCAGTACTTC. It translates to CATSSGWTGSYEQYF.

The CDR3 coding sequence is TGTGCCATCAGTGAGTCGGGGGGGTCCCTATACTTC. It encodes CAISESGGSLYF. J is TRBJ2-7 and V is TRBV10-3; 7 bases map to TRBD2. CDR1 and CDR2 (germline): ENHRY, SYGVKD. The CDR3 sequence is 12 residues long. V lost 0 bases, J lost 13 bases, and 6 bases stayed unmatched.

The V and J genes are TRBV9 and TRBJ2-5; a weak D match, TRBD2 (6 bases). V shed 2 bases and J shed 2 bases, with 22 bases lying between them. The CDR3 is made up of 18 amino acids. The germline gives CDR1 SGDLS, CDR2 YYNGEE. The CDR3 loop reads CASSVGPDMRGGQETQYF. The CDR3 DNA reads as TGTGCCAGCAGCGTGGGACCAGATATGCGGGGAGGACAAGAGACCCAGTACTTC.

The CDR3 here is CAWMVVRGHNEQFF. CDR3 sequence (DNA): TGTGCCTGGATGGTGGTAAGGGGGCACAATGAGCAGTTCTTC. The rearrangement joins TRBV30 to TRBJ2-1; 7 bases agree with TRBD1. CDR1 and CDR2 (germline): GTSNPN, SVGIG (reference sequence). The CDR3 runs to 14 residues. The ends lost 4 bases at V and 5 bases at J; junction bases unmatched: 8.

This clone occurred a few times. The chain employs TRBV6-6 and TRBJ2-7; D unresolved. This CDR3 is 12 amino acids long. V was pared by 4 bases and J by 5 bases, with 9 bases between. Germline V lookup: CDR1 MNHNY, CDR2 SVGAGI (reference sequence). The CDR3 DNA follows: TGTGCCAGCAGTTTGCGAAGCCACGAGCAGTACTTC. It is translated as CASSLRSHEQYF.

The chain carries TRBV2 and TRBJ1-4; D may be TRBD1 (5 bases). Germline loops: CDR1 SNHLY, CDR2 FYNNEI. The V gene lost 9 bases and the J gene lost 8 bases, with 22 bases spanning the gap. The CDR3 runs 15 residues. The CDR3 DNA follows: TGTGCCAGTCATGAGCCGGCTAGGGGAGGGGAAAAACTGTTTTTT. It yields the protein CASHEPARGGEKLFF.

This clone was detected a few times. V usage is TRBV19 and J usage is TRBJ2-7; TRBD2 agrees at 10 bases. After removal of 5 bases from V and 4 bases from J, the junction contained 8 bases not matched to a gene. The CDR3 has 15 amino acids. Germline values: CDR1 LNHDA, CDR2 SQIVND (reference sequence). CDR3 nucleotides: TGTGCCAGTAGTTCGATAGCGGGAGGAGGGTACGAGCAGTACTTC. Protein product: CASSSIAGGGYEQYF.

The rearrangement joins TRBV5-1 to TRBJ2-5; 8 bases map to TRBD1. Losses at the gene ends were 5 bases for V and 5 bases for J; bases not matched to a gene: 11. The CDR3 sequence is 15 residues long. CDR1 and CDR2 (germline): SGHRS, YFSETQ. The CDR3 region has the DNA TGCGCCAGCAGTCGCGGACAGGGTGGGGGGGAGACCCAGTACTTC. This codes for CASSRGQGGGETQYF. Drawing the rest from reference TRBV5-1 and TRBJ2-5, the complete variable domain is KAGVTQTPRYLIKTRGQQVTLSCSPISGHRSVSWYQQTPGQGLQFLFEYFSETQRNKGNFPGRFSGRQFSNSRSEMNVSTLELGDSALYLCASSRGQGGGETQYFGPGTRLLVL.

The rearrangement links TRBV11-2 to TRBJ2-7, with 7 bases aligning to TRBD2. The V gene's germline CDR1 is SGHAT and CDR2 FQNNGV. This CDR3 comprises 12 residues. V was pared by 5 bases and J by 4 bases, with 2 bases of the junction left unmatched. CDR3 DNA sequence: TGTGCCAGCAGCCCCGGGGGGTACGAGCAGTACTTC. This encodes CASSPGGYEQYF.

The CDR3 region has the DNA TGTGCCAGCAGCCCCTTTAGGGGTCCTAATTCACCCCTCCACTTT. It encodes CASSPFRGPNSPLHF. The V gene is TRBV9, the J gene TRBJ1-6, with a possible D match to TRBD1 (5 bases). Trimming cost V 4 bases and J 6 bases, with 14 bases left between them. Germline lookup yields CDR1 SGDLS and CDR2 YYNGEE. This CDR3 is built from 15 residues. Combining the CDR3 with reference TRBV9 and TRBJ1-6 gives the whole variable domain DSGVTQTPKHLITATGQRVTLRCSPRSGDLSVYWYQQSLDQGLQFLIQYYNGEERAKGNILERFSAQQFPDLHSELNLSSLELGDSALYFCASSPFRGPNSPLHFGNGTRLTVT.

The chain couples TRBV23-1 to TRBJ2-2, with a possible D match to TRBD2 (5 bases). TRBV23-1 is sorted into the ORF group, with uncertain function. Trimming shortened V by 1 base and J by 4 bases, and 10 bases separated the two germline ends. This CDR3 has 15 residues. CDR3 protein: CASSQYGNLTGELFF. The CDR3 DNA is TGCGCCAGCAGTCAATACGGGAATCTCACCGGGGAGCTGTTTTTT.

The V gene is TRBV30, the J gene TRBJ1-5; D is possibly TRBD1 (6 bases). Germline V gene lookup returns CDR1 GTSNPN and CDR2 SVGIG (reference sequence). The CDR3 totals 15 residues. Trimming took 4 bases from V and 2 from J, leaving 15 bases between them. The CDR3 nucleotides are TGTGCCTGGAACCCCAGGGGCGCGGGCAATCAGCCCCAGCATTTT. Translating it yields CAWNPRGAGNQPQHF. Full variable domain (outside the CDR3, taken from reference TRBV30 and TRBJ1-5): SQTIHQWPATLVQPVGSPLSLECTVEGTSNPNLYWYRQAAGRGLQLLFYSVGIGQISSEVPQNLSASRPQDRQFILSSKKLLLSDSGFYLCAWNPRGAGNQPQHFGDGTRLSIL.

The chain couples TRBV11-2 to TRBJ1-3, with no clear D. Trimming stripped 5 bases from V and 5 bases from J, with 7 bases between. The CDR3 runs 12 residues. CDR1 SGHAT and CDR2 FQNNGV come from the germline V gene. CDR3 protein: CASSLSRNTIYF. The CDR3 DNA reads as TGTGCCAGCAGCCTATCAAGAAACACCATATATTTT.